The 22 T cell receptor beta chains listed next were all sequenced from one sample in a study of shared clonotypes between healthy human individuals. Method: immunoSEQ multiplex PCR; TCRdb's copy keeps in-frame clones and lacks some. The repertoire holds more than 1.2 million clones, with about 98.5% as singletons. The sample was naive CD4+ T cells sorted from blood. Subset noted: CD45RA+ positively selected. These TCRs come from a man aged 30-40 years in good health.

The chain uses TRBV28 and TRBJ2-7; D could derive from TRBD1 or TRBD2 (5 bases each). CDR3 length: 12 residues. V was pared by 8 bases and J by 3 bases, with 11 bases between. The germline V gene encodes CDR1 MDHEN and CDR2 SYDVKM. The CDR3 DNA reads as TGTGCCAGCCTCGGGACGAGCTACGAGCAGTACTTC. Translating gives CASLGTSYEQYF.

The chain carries TRBV10-3 and TRBJ2-7; D tentatively fits TRBD1 or TRBD2 (5 bases each). V lost 4 bases and J lost 4, with 14 bases in between. The CDR3 is 14 residues long. CDR1 and CDR2 (germline): ENHRY, SYGVKD. CDR3 residues: CAISALGDAYEQYF. The CDR3 DNA follows: TGTGCCATCAGTGCCCTCGGGGACGCATACGAGCAGTACTTC.

The chain is built from TRBV11-2 and TRBJ1-3; 9 bases agree with TRBD1. V lost 5 bases, J lost 1 base, and 6 bases stayed unmatched. Germline values: CDR1 SGHAT, CDR2 FQNNGV. The CDR3 loop spans 16 amino acids. The CDR3 DNA is TGTGCCAGCAGCATTCGACAGGGGGTATCTGGAAACACCATATATTTT. It translates to CASSIRQGVSGNTIYF.

CDR3 sequence reads: CASSAQGWDREGYTF. DNA for the CDR3: TGTGCCAGCAGTGCCCAAGGGTGGGACAGGGAAGGCTACACCTTC. The chain uses TRBV6-1 and TRBJ1-2, with 9 bases identical to TRBD1. The CDR3 runs to 15 residues. CDR1 is MNHNS, CDR2 SASEGT, per germline. The V segment lost 4 bases and the J segment 8 bases; nucleotides outside the gene matches: 11.

The rearrangement links TRBV2 to TRBJ1-4, with 8 bases matching TRBD1. The CDR3 spans 15 residues. CDR1 is SNHLY, CDR2 FYNNEI, per germline. The junction had 2 bases not matched to a gene; V was cut back by 4 bases and J by 1 base. The CDR3 DNA sequence: TGTGCCAGCAGTGGAGGACAGGGAACTAATGAAAAACTGTTTTTT. This encodes CASSGGQGTNEKLFF. Based on the CDR3 plus reference TRBV2 and TRBJ1-4, the full variable domain is EPEVTQTPSHQVTQMGQEVILRCVPISNHLYFYWYRQILGQKVEFLVSFYNNEISEKSEIFDDQFSVERPDGSNFTLKIRSTKLEDSAMYFCASSGGQGTNEKLFFGSGTQLSVL.

Comments on this clone: Different DNA sequences within this sample yield the same CDR3. V and J are TRBV7-2 and TRBJ1-2; D not certain. V lost 1 base and J 4 bases, leaving 4 bases between the germline ends. Germline V gene lookup returns CDR1 SGHTA and CDR2 FQGNSA. The CDR3 has 12 residues. The CDR3 here is CASSLGPYGYTF. CDR3 nucleotide sequence: TGTGCCAGCAGCTTAGGACCCTATGGCTACACCTTC.

The chain joins TRBV27 to TRBJ1-5; no firm D call. Trimming stripped 3 bases from V and 8 bases from J, with 11 bases between. The CDR3 is made up of 13 amino acids. Germline lookup yields CDR1 MNHEY and CDR2 SMNVEV (reference sequence). As DNA, the CDR3 is TGTGCCAGCAGTTTTCGGGTTTTTGAGCCCCAGCATTTT. Protein sequence: CASSFRVFEPQHF.

Of note for this clone: Distinct nucleotide sequences in the sample also encode this CDR3. This chain connects TRBV6-5 to TRBJ1-2; the match to TRBD1 covers 10 bases. The length of the CDR3 is 13 residues. Germline CDR1 is MNHEY and CDR2 is SVGAGI. V trimming: 6 bases; J trimming: 4 bases; junction bases outside the gene matches: 2. CDR3 region: CASSRTGGYGYTF. The CDR3, as DNA: TGTGCCAGCAGCCGGACAGGGGGCTATGGCTACACCTTC.

For this clone: The junction departs from germline at one end; a sequencing error may be responsible. The V and J genes are TRBV4-2 and TRBJ1-2; no definite D call. The germline gives CDR1 LGHNA, CDR2 YNFKEQ. The CDR3 contains 15 residues. This chain's CDR3 is CASSQERAEAGGYTF. DNA for the CDR3: TGTGCCAGCAGTCAAGAGCGGGCCGAAGCAGGAGGCTACACCTTC.

This sequence joins TRBV5-1 and TRBJ2-7; 7 positions match TRBD1. This CDR3 has 15 amino acids. After removal of 4 bases from V and 4 bases from J, the junction contained 11 bases not matched to a gene. Germline V lookup: CDR1 SGHRS, CDR2 YFSETQ. The CDR3 DNA sequence: TGCGCCAGCAGCATACGACAGGGATTTGGATACGAGCAGTACTTC. Its protein product is CASSIRQGFGYEQYF.

The J gene is TRBJ2-1, the V gene TRBV9; TRBD2 aligns across 10 bases. In germline, CDR1 is SGDLS, CDR2 YYNGEE. With V trimmed by 0 bases and J by 9 bases, 6 bases remained unmatched. This CDR3 has 15 amino acids. Written as DNA, the CDR3 is TGTGCCAGCAGCGTAGAGTCTAGCGGGAGTGGTGAGCAGTTCTTC. Residues: CASSVESSGSGEQFF. Complete variable domain (other parts from reference TRBV9 and TRBJ2-1): DSGVTQTPKHLITATGQRVTLRCSPRSGDLSVYWYQQSLDQGLQFLIQYYNGEERAKGNILERFSAQQFPDLHSELNLSSLELGDSALYFCASSVESSGSGEQFFGPGTRLTVL.

The V and J genes are TRBV30 and TRBJ1-1; D gene uncertain. The CDR3 spans 14 residues. Trimming pared 1 base from V and 0 bases from J, leaving 9 bases between. CDR1 and CDR2 from the germline V gene are GTSNPN and SVGIG (reference sequence). The CDR3 DNA reads TGTGCCTGGAGTGCGCCTGACCTGAACACTGAAGCTTTCTTT. It specifies CAWSAPDLNTEAFF.

V gene TRBV5-1 combines with J gene TRBJ2-5, with 8 bases fitting TRBD2. Unmatched junction bases numbered 14, after V lost 3 bases and J lost 1 base. This CDR3 is 18 amino acids long. Germline CDR1 is SGHRS and CDR2 is YFSETQ. The CDR3 is CASSYPSSEREFQETQYF. CDR3 in DNA: TGCGCCAGCAGCTACCCTTCTTCCGAGCGGGAGTTCCAAGAGACCCAGTACTTC.

The V and J genes are TRBV19 and TRBJ1-2; D might be TRBD1 (6 bases). Germline V gene data show CDR1 as LNHDA and CDR2 as SQIVND (reference sequence). This CDR3 has 13 residues. The V end was cut by 9 bases, the J end by 4 bases, with 15 bases between. In DNA, the CDR3 is TGTGCCAGCGTGGACAGTAGGGGCTATGGCTACACCTTC. Translated, it gives CASVDSRGYGYTF. The full variable domain, rest sourced from reference TRBV19 and TRBJ1-2, is DGGITQSPKYLFRKEGQNVTLSCEQNLNHDAMYWYRQDPGQGLRLIYYSQIVNDFQKGDIAEGYSVSREKKESFPLTVTSAQKNPTAFYLCASVDSRGYGYTFGSGTRLTVV.

The chain is built from TRBV5-1 and TRBJ2-3; 8 bases match TRBD2. V lost 1 base to trimming and J lost 9 bases; unmatched junction nucleotides: 10. This CDR3 is built from 15 residues. Germline CDR1 reads SGHRS; CDR2 reads YFSETQ. CDR3 loop: CASSLSGGILETQYF. CDR3 bases: TGCGCCAGCAGCTTGAGCGGGGGAATTTTGGAAACGCAGTATTTT.

The chain recombines TRBV6-1 with TRBJ1-5, with 8 bases aligning to TRBD1. The ends lost 6 bases at V and 3 bases at J; junction bases unmatched: 4. This CDR3 has 14 amino acids. In germline, CDR1 is MNHNS, CDR2 SASEGT. The CDR3 coding sequence is TGTGCCAGCAGGGGACAGGTTATCAATCAGCCCCAGCATTTT. This sequence encodes CASRGQVINQPQHF.

The chain combines TRBV11-2 with TRBJ2-1; 8 bases are shared with TRBD2. With V trimmed by 0 bases and J by 16 bases, 5 bases remained unmatched. Looked up from germline, CDR1 is SGHAT and CDR2 is FQNNGV. The CDR3 length is 12 residues. CDR3 amino acids: CASSLDGTRKFF. As DNA, the CDR3 is TGTGCCAGCAGCTTAGACGGGACTAGAAAATTCTTC.

The gene calls are TRBV28 and TRBJ2-7; TRBD1 matches 9 bases. The CDR3 length is 15 residues. The germline gives CDR1 MDHEN, CDR2 SYDVKM. V lost 4 bases to trimming and J lost 5 bases; unmatched junction nucleotides: 9. In DNA form, the CDR3 reads TGTGCCAGCAGTTCGAAACAGGGGGCTGGTAACGAGCAGTACTTC. Encoded protein: CASSSKQGAGNEQYF.

The chain recombines TRBV10-3 with TRBJ2-3; D is ambiguous. Germline lookup yields CDR1 ENHRY and CDR2 SYGVKD. This CDR3 spans 14 amino acids. Trimming took off 0 bases at V and 4 bases at J, with 8 bases between the two ends. The CDR3 sequence: CAISESVTADTQYF. Written as DNA, the CDR3 is TGTGCCATCAGTGAGTCGGTTACGGCAGATACGCAGTATTTT.

CDR3 loop: CASSLIRGVSGNTIYF. CDR3 nucleotides: TGTGCCAGCAGCTTAATCCGGGGCGTATCTGGAAACACCATATATTTT. The gene calls are TRBV7-6 and TRBJ1-3, with D possibly matching TRBD1 (5 bases). Per germline, CDR1 SGHVS and CDR2 FNYEAQ. Trimming pared 2 bases from V and 1 base from J, leaving 12 bases between. The length of the CDR3 is 16 residues.

V gene TRBV9 combines with J gene TRBJ2-5, with D unresolved. Germline V lookup: CDR1 SGDLS, CDR2 YYNGEE. The CDR3 contains 16 residues. The V and J ends lost 0 bases and 2 bases respectively, with 14 bases between them. The CDR3 bases are TGTGCCAGCAGCGTAGCCTTGGAACCCCCACAAGAGACCCAGTACTTC. It encodes CASSVALEPPQETQYF.

V usage is TRBV11-2 and J usage is TRBJ2-1, with 8 nucleotides matching TRBD2. Germline CDR1 reads SGHAT; CDR2 reads FQNNGV. The CDR3 is 18 residues long. Losses at the gene ends were 2 bases for V and 8 bases for J; bases not matched to a gene: 17. The CDR3 spells CASSLHRLPGLVVYEQFF. The CDR3 DNA follows: TGTGCCAGCAGCTTACATAGGTTACCGGGACTAGTGGTCTATGAGCAGTTCTTC.